This T cell receptor (beta chain) derives from a study of OX40 agonist ivuxolimab in advanced cancers. Describing the broader study: Ivuxolimab was a fully human IgG2 agonistic monoclonal antibody targeting the costimulatory receptor OX40 (CD134). Intravenous ivuxolimab was administered to patients every 2 weeks at six dose levels: 0.01, 0.1, 0.3, 1.5, 3 and 10 mg/kg. Of the approximately 53 patients in dose escalation, about 20 had hepatocellular carcinoma, approximately 15 had melanoma, 9 had renal cell carcinoma and 9 had head and neck cancer. In the dose-escalation cohort, nearly 85% of patients were male, and the mean age was 60 years with a range of roughly 20 to 79. Prior anti-PD-1, anti-PD-L1 or anti-CTLA-4 therapy was permitted, and 30% to 45% of dose-escalation patients had received checkpoint inhibitors. Partial responses occurred in three dose-escalation patients, of whom one had hepatocellular carcinoma and two had cutaneous melanoma. The purpose of peripheral TCRbeta sequencing was to test whether ivuxolimab changed TCR sequence diversity and led to clonal T-cell expansion. The monotherapy dose-escalation portion (N = 52 patients) of the phase I ivuxolimab trial is reported in the paper.

For sequencing of the TCRbeta CDR3 region, genomic DNA was extracted from the sorted cells. The immunoSEQ Assay was used for sequencing of TCRbeta CDR3 regions. TCRdb retrieved this table from immuneACCESS and kept in-frame rearrangements only. Not all clones are present; in checked studies, unresolved V genes account for under half, and no reason is known for the remainder. Within this sample are more than 30,000 clones, with around 90% of them counted one time only. The ten biggest clones cover 0.8% to 1% of the sample. The trial excluded patients who had a history of autoimmune disease or were on systemic immunosuppression. Peripheral blood for TCR sequencing was drawn from every dose cohort at baseline, at cycle 4 day 1 and at cycle 7 day 1. Samples were obtained from an open-label, multicenter, first-in-human phase I dose-escalation trial of ivuxolimab. Adults with locally advanced or metastatic head and neck squamous cell, hepatocellular, melanoma or renal cell carcinoma were enrolled in the trial. CD4+ and CD8+ T cells were sorted separately from peripheral blood before TCR sequencing.

General study outcomes and caveats: Antigen specificity was not determined for the clonally expanded peripheral T cells. Low levels of normalized T-cell clonal expansion were also seen in some patients who did not respond. Partial responders in the 0.1-3.0 mg/kg groups had among the lowest normalized peripheral clonal expansion, especially among CD8+ T cells. After ivuxolimab, CD8+ T cells had more expanded clones than CD4+ T cells on average. At doses of 0.1 to 3.0 mg/kg, clonal expansion of both CD4+ and CD8+ T cells in blood was seen between baseline and week 6.

Turning to this clone: What antigen it recognizes has not been identified. Base qualities are not recorded, but no much larger clone differs from it by a single base.

There are 15 amino acids in the CDR3, from cysteine to phenylalanine inclusive. The CDR3 DNA has 45 bases and is translated from base 1. The germline ends are 19 bases apart after V is trimmed by 3 bases and J by 7 bases. Based on the germline V gene (reference sequence), the CDR1 and CDR2 sequences are PRHDT and FYEKMQ. The rearrangement joined TRBV13 to TRBJ2-7; a tentative D call is TRBD2 (5 bases match). The input for sequencing was CD4+ or CD8+ T cells sorted from blood, taken in a trial of the OX40 agonist ivuxolimab. The TCR comes from an adult with an advanced solid tumor such as melanoma, head and neck, liver or kidney cancer. The DNA is as follows: TGTGCCAGCAGCTTGGAACAGACGACTACGGGTGAGCAGTACTTC. It is translated as CASSLEQTTTGEQYF. The CDR3, completed at both ends by the reference TRBV13 and TRBJ2-7 genes, gives the full variable domain AAGVIQSPRHLIKEKRETATLKCYPIPRHDTVYWYQQGPGQDPQFLISFYEKMQSDKGSIPDRFSAQQFSDYHSELNMSSLELGDSALYFCASSLEQTTTGEQYFGPGTRLTVT.